This T cell receptor (beta chain) was documented in a study of cytomegalovirus exposure and HLA in healthy donors. Findings and caveats of the study: Per published accounts, TCR beta sequences correctly predicted the HLA-A and HLA-B alleles of most subjects. The authors enumerated around 150 TCR beta chains as linked to cytomegalovirus. Prior analysis indicated that the majority of TCR beta V segments exhibited productivity approximately 90% or approximately 30% of the time.

Vbeta (60) and Jbeta (13) primers were used in the PCR. Data came from immunoSEQ multiplex PCR; TCRdb stores just in-frame clones and leaves some out. This table holds roughly 150,000 clones, less than 65% found once. As for this clone: Its antigen is still unknown.

The CDR3 totals 17 residues. V was cut by 4 bases and J by 3 bases, with 22 bases left in between. Germline V CDR1 and CDR2: SGHNT, YYREEE (reference sequence). The sequence was obtained from a woman aged 30 to 39 in good health and CMV-seropositive. The chain has TRBV5-4 and TRBJ1-2; D perhaps matches TRBD1 (6 bases). The sample taken for sequencing was PBMCs. The CDR3 loop reads CASSTPGRGGLHYGYTF. The CDR3 nucleotides are TGTGCCAGCAGCACCCCGGGAAGGGGGGGTCTTCACTATGGCTACACCTTC.